The rows below give T cell receptor beta chains drawn from one sample of a study of blood T cell repertoires in COVID-19. Sequencing used immunoSEQ multiplex PCR; TCRdb keeps in-frame clones, though not all of them. Of more than 55,000 clones in the sample, 85% to 95% are singletons; the top ten hold 3.5% to 5.5%. The specimen sequenced was peripheral blood. All receptors come from a man aged 50 to 60 with active COVID-19. CDR3s include the opening cysteine and the closing phenylalanine or tryptophan. A D gene is named only where the DNA matches it firmly. Part of the rows lack a size; the others show once, few, many or a class for expanded clones.

J gene | V gene | clone size | D gene | CDR3 protein | CDR3 DNA
TRBJ2-5 | TRBV6-2/TRBV6-3 | . | TRBD1 | CASSGDRTRETQYF | TGTGCCAGCAGTGGGGACAGGACTCGGGAGACCCAGTACTTC
TRBJ2-3 | TRBV29-1 | . | TRBD2 | CSVVAGGPDTQYF | TGCAGCGTTGTAGCGGGAGGGCCGGATACGCAGTATTTT
TRBJ2-3 | TRBV5-4 | . | . | CASSFSTDTQYF | TGTGCCAGCAGCTTTTCGACAGATACGCAGTATTTT
TRBJ2-5 | TRBV10-2 | . | TRBD2 | CASQTGLAGRGETQYF | TGCGCCAGCCAAACAGGCTTAGCGGGGAGGGGGGAGACCCAGTACTTC
TRBJ1-1 | TRBV3-1/TRBV3-2 | . | TRBD1 | CASSRQGLDTEAFF | TGTGCCAGCAGCCGACAGGGGCTGGACACTGAAGCTTTCTTT
TRBJ1-2 | TRBV6-1 | . | . | CASSELGRDGYGYTF | TGTGCCAGCAGTGAATTAGGGCGGGATGGCTATGGCTACACCTTC
TRBJ1-4 | TRBV6-2/TRBV6-3 | . | TRBD1 | CASSWNRDRGSLHEKLFF | TGTGCCAGCAGTTGGAACCGGGACAGGGGAAGTCTTCATGAAAAACTGTTTTTT
TRBJ2-1 | TRBV28 | once | . | CASSPLVYTPDNEQFF | TGTGCCAGCTCCCCCTTGGTGTACACACCAGACAATGAGCAGTTCTTC
TRBJ2-5 | TRBV27 | . | . | CASKSRETQYF | TGTGCCAGCAAGAGCAGGGAGACCCAGTACTTC
TRBJ1-5 | TRBV28 | . | . | CASSGSGGREPQHF | TGTGCCAGCAGTGGCTCTGGGGGGAGGGAGCCCCAGCATTTT
TRBJ2-3 | TRBV5-1 | once | . | CASSPGGTSGDTQYF | TGCGCCAGCAGCCCGGGCGGGACTTCAGGAGATACGCAGTATTTT
TRBJ2-6 | TRBV30 | . | . | CAWSGRVWHSGANVLTF | TGTGCCTGGAGTGGCAGGGTCTGGCACTCTGGGGCCAACGTCCTGACTTTC
TRBJ2-7 | TRBV23-1 | few | . | CASRLRPREAYEQYF | TGCGCCAGCAGGCTTCGACCCCGCGAGGCCTACGAGCAGTACTTC
TRBJ2-6 | TRBV6-5 | . | . | CASSEKSSGANVLTF | TGTGCCAGCAGCGAGAAAAGCTCTGGGGCCAACGTCCTGACTTTC
TRBJ1-5 | TRBV7-9 | . | TRBD1 | CASSLGTGTDNQPQHF | TGTGCCAGCAGCTTAGGGACCGGGACAGATAATCAGCCCCAGCATTTT
TRBJ1-2 | TRBV6-4 | . | . | CASSPQGSTNYGYTF | TGTGCCAGCAGCCCCCAGGGCAGCACTAACTATGGCTACACCTTC
TRBJ1-4 | TRBV10-1 | . | . | CASNHRDLGLANEKLFF | TGCGCCAGCAACCACAGGGACCTAGGTTTAGCTAATGAAAAACTGTTTTTT
TRBJ1-5 | TRBV2 | . | TRBD1 | CASSDSGQGTQPQHF | TGTGCCAGCAGTGATAGCGGACAGGGTACTCAGCCCCAGCATTTT
TRBJ1-1 | TRBV18 | . | . | CASSPTGSRRYTEAFF | TGTGCCAGCTCACCGACAGGATCCAGGAGGTACACTGAAGCTTTCTTT
TRBJ2-5 | TRBV5-1 | . | TRBD2 | CASRLAEETQYF | TGCGCCAGCAGACTAGCGGAAGAGACCCAGTACTTC
TRBJ1-5 | TRBV28 | . | TRBD1 | CATHKRGLNQPQHF | TGTGCGACCCATAAGAGGGGGCTCAATCAGCCCCAGCATTTT
TRBJ1-1 | TRBV7-8 | . | . | CASSARTYLNTEAFF | TGTGCCAGCAGTGCGAGAACGTATTTGAACACTGAAGCTTTCTTT
TRBJ1-1 | TRBV28 | once | . | CASSGERHTEAFF | TGTGCCAGCTCTGGAGAGAGACACACTGAAGCTTTCTTT
TRBJ1-2 | TRBV4-3 | . | TRBD1 | CASSQEILVTGGGYTF | TGCGCCAGCAGCCAAGAAATTTTAGTGACAGGGGGTGGCTACACCTTC
TRBJ1-2 | TRBV28 | . | . | CASSITLAGSDGYTF | TGTGCCAGCAGTATCACTCTCGCGGGGAGCGATGGCTACACCTTC
TRBJ2-3 | TRBV9 | . | . | CASSASRSTDTQYF | TGTGCCAGCAGCGCATCACGGAGCACAGATACGCAGTATTTT
TRBJ1-1 | TRBV7-9 | . | . | CASSLVEAGRDTEAFF | TGTGCCAGCAGCTTAGTCGAGGCAGGGAGGGACACTGAAGCTTTCTTT
TRBJ2-7 | TRBV28 | . | TRBD1 | CASTPGQSYEQYF | TGTGCCAGCACCCCGGGACAGAGTTACGAGCAGTACTTC
TRBJ1-1 | TRBV29-1 | . | . | CSVLFDRNTEAFF | TGCAGCGTACTGTTCGACAGGAACACTGAAGCTTTCTTT
TRBJ2-7 | TRBV6-1 | . | TRBD2 | CASSEGTSGGYEQYF | TGTGCCAGCAGTGAAGGGACTAGCGGGGGCTACGAGCAGTACTTC
TRBJ2-1 | TRBV24-1 | . | TRBD2 | CATSDPGLAGVNEQFF | TGTGCCACCAGTGACCCGGGACTAGCGGGAGTGAATGAGCAGTTCTTC
TRBJ1-5 | TRBV12-3/TRBV12-4 | . | . | CASSLKHTQPQHF | TGTGCCAGCAGTTTGAAACATACTCAGCCCCAGCATTTT
TRBJ2-1 | TRBV14 | . | TRBD2 | CASSPRGSGRNEQFF | TGTGCCAGCAGCCCCCGCGGTAGCGGGAGAAATGAGCAGTTCTTC
TRBJ2-7 | TRBV7-9 | once | TRBD2 | CASSGGEREGRYEQYF | TGTGCCAGCAGCGGGGGGGAGCGGGAGGGCCGCTACGAGCAGTACTTC
TRBJ2-5 | TRBV19 | . | TRBD2 | CASSAGVETQYF | TGTGCCAGTAGTGCGGGAGTGGAGACCCAGTACTTC
TRBJ2-7 | TRBV11-2 | . | . | CASSSTPQRQYF | TGTGCCAGCAGCTCAACCCCTCAGCGGCAGTACTTC
TRBJ1-3 | TRBV13 | . | TRBD1 | CASSGGTASQTGNTIYF | TGTGCCAGCAGCGGGGGGACAGCCTCGCAGACTGGAAACACCATATATTTT
TRBJ1-1 | TRBV4-2 | . | . | CASSQAAAAGGMNTEAFF | TGTGCCAGCAGCCAAGCGGCAGCGGCCGGGGGGATGAACACTGAAGCTTTCTTT
TRBJ2-5 | TRBV24-1 | . | . | CATSDLKGKGLAETQYF | TGTGCCACCAGTGATTTAAAAGGGAAGGGGCTCGCCGAGACCCAGTACTTC
TRBJ2-7 | TRBV19 | . | TRBD2 | CASSPLTSTASEQYF | TGTGCCAGTAGCCCTTTGACTAGCACGGCGTCCGAGCAGTACTTC
TRBJ2-1 | TRBV7-3 | . | . | CASSLSSARGNEQFF | TGTGCCAGCAGCTTATCGAGCGCCCGAGGAAATGAGCAGTTCTTC
TRBJ2-5 | TRBV5-1 | once | . | CASSSKKPWETQYF | TGCGCCAGCAGCTCAAAAAAGCCGTGGGAGACCCAGTACTTC
TRBJ1-3 | TRBV9 | . | . | CASSAPRGMGDTIYF | TGTGCCAGCAGCGCCCCCAGGGGAATGGGGGACACCATATATTTT
TRBJ2-5 | TRBV7-2 | . | TRBD2 | CASRRGGRGETQYF | TGTGCCAGCAGACGGGGGGGCCGGGGTGAGACCCAGTACTTC
TRBJ2-5 | TRBV18 | . | . | CASSTTARETQYF | TGTGCCAGCTCTACGACTGCCCGAGAGACCCAGTACTTC
TRBJ2-2 | TRBV5-1 | . | . | CASSLGWTANTGELFF | TGCGCCAGCAGCTTGGGATGGACAGCGAACACCGGGGAGCTGTTTTTT
TRBJ2-4 | TRBV6-5 | once | . | CASRTRHVAKNIQYF | TGTGCCAGCAGAACCAGGCATGTAGCCAAAAACATTCAGTACTTC
TRBJ1-2 | TRBV27 | . | . | CASSLFIGDGYTF | TGTGCCAGCAGTTTATTTATCGGGGATGGCTACACCTTC
TRBJ1-1 | TRBV5-1 | . | . | CASSLDGTWSFF | TGCGCCAGCAGCTTGGACGGGACTTGGTCTTTCTTT
TRBJ1-6 | TRBV28 | . | . | CASSRVRAPLHF | TGTGCCAGCAGCCGTGTTCGGGCACCCCTCCACTTT
TRBJ1-2 | TRBV30 | . | . | CAWSVLTPGYTF | TGTGCCTGGAGTGTATTGACACCCGGCTACACCTTC
TRBJ1-2 | TRBV15 | . | . | CATSRERTTYGYTF | TGTGCCACCAGCAGAGAAAGGACAACCTATGGCTACACCTTC
TRBJ2-1 | TRBV7-9 | . | TRBD1 | CASSPDREEGWNEQFF | TGTGCCAGCAGCCCCGACAGGGAAGAAGGTTGGAATGAGCAGTTCTTC
TRBJ1-1 | TRBV11-3 | . | . | CASSPRGRGTEAFF | TGTGCCAGCAGCCCCCGAGGGAGGGGTACTGAAGCTTTCTTT
TRBJ1-5 | TRBV15 | . | TRBD1 | CATSRENRGYPPQHF | TGTGCCACCAGCAGAGAAAACAGGGGATACCCGCCCCAGCATTTT